The 13 T cell receptor beta chains below were found in one sample sequenced in a study of early T cells in non-severe SARS-CoV-2 infection. TCRdb re-analysed the 5' RACE reads in MiXCR, keeping a single row per CDR3 protein. The repertoire holds 100,000 or so distinct CDR3 sequences, over 10% seen once, with 6.2% in the top ten. Sequencing was carried out using whole blood. The receptors were sampled from an adult who was a healthcare worker with PCR-confirmed SARS-CoV-2 infection or an uninfected control (not recorded which).

CDR3 sequence reads: CASSGKDRGFADTQYF. The CDR3 DNA reads TGTGCCAGCAGCGGAAAGGACAGGGGGTTCGCAGATACGCAGTATTTT. The genes are TRBV25-1 and TRBJ2-3; 10 bases fit TRBD1. Per germline, CDR1 MGHDK and CDR2 SYGVNS. Losses at the gene ends were 6 bases for V and 4 bases for J; bases not matched to a gene: 10. The CDR3 extends over 16 amino acids.

This clonotype was detected many times. The rearrangement uses TRBV6-4 and TRBJ2-1, with D unclear. V was trimmed by 4 bases and J by 10 bases, leaving 14 bases between them. Germline V gene sequence: CDR1 MRHNA, CDR2 SNTAGT. CDR3 length: 13 residues. Here the CDR3 DNA reads TGTGCCAGCAGTGTTTGGCCGGTTGAAGAGCAGTTCTTC. Protein product: CASSVWPVEEQFF.

This clonotype was recorded at least ten times. The rearrangement joins TRBV24-1 to TRBJ2-1; 7 bases match TRBD2. This CDR3 is 14 amino acids long. V lost 3 bases and J lost 6; bases outside the gene matches: 4. Germline loops: CDR1 KGHDR, CDR2 SFDVKD. The CDR3 here is CATSDTSSGNEQFF. The DNA of the CDR3 is TGTGCCACCAGTGATACATCTAGCGGCAATGAGCAGTTCTTC.

The table lists this clonotype with a few counts. The chain is built from TRBV11-2 and TRBJ1-1; the D is unclear. The CDR3 totals 13 residues. Germline V CDR1 and CDR2: SGHAT, FQNNGV. Deletions cut 5 bases from V and 1 base from J, with 8 bases between. CDR3: CASSQHRNTEAFF. In DNA form, the CDR3 reads TGTGCCAGCAGCCAACACAGGAACACTGAAGCTTTCTTT.

This clonotype was counted between two and nine times. This chain uses TRBV10-3 with TRBJ2-3; perhaps D is TRBD1 or TRBD2 (6 bases each). Germline V lookup: CDR1 ENHRY, CDR2 SYGVKD. The CDR3 loop spans 16 amino acids. With 3 bases removed from V and 6 bases from J, the gap between germline ends came to 19 bases. CDR3 DNA sequence: TGTGCCATCAGTGATGGGGGGCTTAGTCATCCGGATACGCAGTATTTT. Protein product: CAISDGGLSHPDTQYF.

In the case of this clonotype: A junction boundary mismatches the germline segment, possibly from a read error. This sequence joins TRBV12-3 or TRBV12-4 and TRBJ2-7, with 12 bases fitting TRBD1. The CDR3 is made up of 12 amino acids. The CDR3 protein is CASSASGTGGLF. The CDR3, as DNA: TGTGCCAGCAGCGCTTCCGGGACAGGGGGCCTCTTC.

This chain connects TRBV7-8 to TRBJ2-2, with D perhaps TRBD2 (5 bases). Germline lookup yields CDR1 SGHVS and CDR2 FQNEAQ. CDR3 length equals 14 residues. The ends were cut back, 5 bases at V and 8 bases at J, with 15 bases in the middle. The CDR3 loop reads CASSIRSSSGELFF. As DNA, the CDR3 is TGTGCCAGCAGCATTAGATCTAGCTCGGGGGAGCTGTTTTTT.

This clonotype was counted many times. V gene TRBV5-6 combines with J gene TRBJ1-5; D gene uncertain. CDR1 is SGHDT and CDR2 is YYEEEE in the germline V gene. This CDR3 spans 14 amino acids. With 2 bases removed from V and 0 bases from J, the gap between germline ends came to 6 bases. In nucleotides, the CDR3 is TGTGCCAGCAGCTTCGGATCTAGCAATCAGCCCCAGCATTTT. Residues: CASSFGSSNQPQHF.

The V and J genes are TRBV10-3 and TRBJ1-6, with no clear D. Germline CDR1 and CDR2: ENHRY and SYGVKD. V lost 9 bases and J 5 bases, leaving 14 bases between the germline ends. The CDR3 runs to 14 residues. The CDR3 sequence is CAMKAGRDNSPLHF. As DNA, the CDR3 is TGTGCCATGAAAGCCGGACGGGATAATTCACCCCTCCACTTT.

Ten or more counts support this clonotype. The V and J genes are TRBV6-1 and TRBJ2-1; D is perhaps TRBD2 (5 bases). The CDR3 loop spans 16 amino acids. Trimming took off 6 bases at V and 2 bases at J, with 17 bases between the two ends. Germline V gene data show CDR1 as MNHNS and CDR2 as SASEGT. CDR3 in DNA: TGTGCCAGCAGGGACTCTGGTTCTGACCCCTACAATGAGCAGTTCTTC. This sequence encodes CASRDSGSDPYNEQFF.

This clonotype was detected ten times or more. The chain couples TRBV20-1 to TRBJ1-5, with D perhaps TRBD1 (6 bases). Germline V lookup: CDR1 DFQATT, CDR2 SNEGSKA (reference sequence). CDR3 length: 12 residues. V dropped 2 bases and J dropped 8 bases, with 10 bases sitting between them. The CDR3 DNA reads TGCAGTGCTAGACAGGGGCAGGAGCCCCAGCATTTT. Its translation is CSARQGQEPQHF.

This clonotype was seen ten or more times. The V and J genes are TRBV7-8 and TRBJ2-7; D may be TRBD2 (6 bases). This CDR3 has 14 amino acids. CDR1 is SGHVS and CDR2 is FQNEAQ in the germline V gene. V lost 1 base to trimming and J lost 3 bases, with 10 bases between them. The CDR3 DNA follows: TGTGCCAGCAGCTTAGATAGCGGTAACTACGAGCAGTACTTC. This gives the protein CASSLDSGNYEQYF.

J is TRBJ2-4 and V is TRBV3-1, with D possibly matching TRBD2 (6 bases). The CDR3 is 15 residues long. The germline V gene has CDR1 LGHDT and CDR2 YNNKEL (reference sequence). V was shortened by 2 bases and J by 4 bases, with 12 bases between the two germline ends. The CDR3 loop is CASSQSSSGKNIQYF. The CDR3 region has the DNA TGTGCCAGCAGCCAATCGTCCAGCGGGAAAAACATTCAGTACTTC.